Shown below are 27 T cell receptor beta chains from a single sample sequenced in a study of blood T cell repertoires in COVID-19. The method was immunoSEQ multiplex PCR; TCRdb's version includes in-frame clones alone and lacks a portion of them. The repertoire consists of tens of thousands of clones, with around 85% occurring once and the leading ten covering approximately 15%. The sequencing input was peripheral blood. The receptor set was obtained from a man older than 75 in a cohort sampled during active COVID-19.

This chain connects TRBV6-6 to TRBJ1-1; a weak D match, TRBD1 (5 bases). Trimming left V 6 bases short and J 4 bases short, with 18 bases between. Germline V gene data show CDR1 as MNHNY and CDR2 as SVGAGI (reference sequence). There are 15 residues in the CDR3. The CDR3 sequence: CASSPGGSRGTEAFF. In DNA, the CDR3 is TGTGCCAGCAGCCCCGGGGGGAGCCGCGGCACTGAAGCTTTCTTT.

The chain is built from TRBV6-5 and TRBJ2-5; 7 nucleotides agree with TRBD1. V was pared by 5 bases and J by 5 bases, with 8 bases of the junction left unmatched. Looked up from germline, CDR1 is MNHEY and CDR2 is SVGAGI. The length of the CDR3 is 14 residues. CDR3 residues: CASSPGQRRETQYF. CDR3 nucleotides: TGTGCCAGCAGTCCGGGACAGCGACGGGAGACCCAGTACTTC.

The V and J genes are TRBV5-1 and TRBJ2-3; 8 nucleotides align to TRBD1. V was clipped by 4 bases and J by 3 bases; unmatched bases: 4. From germline, CDR1 is SGHRS and CDR2 YFSETQ. The length of the CDR3 is 14 residues. The CDR3 loop reads CASSIGQGTDTQYF. In DNA form, the CDR3 reads TGCGCCAGCAGCATAGGACAGGGAACAGATACGCAGTATTTT.

The gene calls are TRBV11-2 and TRBJ2-7; 9 bases align to TRBD2. The CDR3 length is 16 residues. Germline-derived CDR1 and CDR2 are SGHAT and FQNNGV. V lost 2 bases to trimming and J lost 5 bases; unmatched junction nucleotides: 10. CDR3 nucleotide sequence: TGTGCCAGCAGCTTACGGGGTAGCGGGGGTGGAGACGAGCAGTACTTC. Protein: CASSLRGSGGGDEQYF.

This sequence joins TRBV7-9 and TRBJ1-1; D gene ambiguous. V lost 2 bases to trimming and J lost 1 base, with 2 bases between them. Germline-derived CDR1 and CDR2 are SEHNR and FQNEAQ (reference sequence). The CDR3 covers 12 residues. CDR3 loop: CASSLQNTEAFF. DNA of the CDR3: TGTGCCAGCAGCTTACAGAACACTGAAGCTTTCTTT.

The chain joins TRBV5-6 to TRBJ2-1; 10 bases match TRBD2. The junction had 10 bases not matched to a gene; V was cut back by 4 bases and J by 9 bases. Germline CDR1 SGHDT, CDR2 YYEEEE. The CDR3 extends over 15 amino acids. CDR3 loop: CASSGGLAVRSEQFF. CDR3 sequence (DNA): TGTGCCAGCAGCGGAGGACTAGCGGTAAGGAGTGAGCAGTTCTTC.

The J gene is TRBJ1-5, the V gene TRBV6-1; D is perhaps TRBD1 (6 bases). The CDR3 has 14 amino acids. Trimming shortened V by 7 bases and J by 2 bases, and 12 bases separated the two germline ends. CDR1 is MNHNS, CDR2 SASEGT, per germline. The CDR3 is CASIGGAGNQPQHF. The CDR3 region has the DNA TGTGCCAGCATCGGGGGGGCTGGCAATCAGCCCCAGCATTTT.

The chain has TRBV27 and TRBJ2-3; TRBD2 might be the D (5 bases). Per the germline V gene, CDR1 is MNHEY and CDR2 is SMNVEV (reference sequence). CDR3 length: 15 residues. V was pared by 2 bases and J by 6 bases, with 15 bases between. The CDR3, as DNA: TGTGCCAGCAGTTTAATAGCCCTCCTAGCTGATACGCAGTATTTT. This gives the protein CASSLIALLADTQYF.

The chain links TRBV4-2 to TRBJ2-7; 7 nucleotides align to TRBD1. The CDR3 is 16 residues long. V lost 0 bases to trimming and J lost 2 bases; unmatched junction nucleotides: 7. Germline V gene lookup returns CDR1 LGHNA and CDR2 YNFKEQ. The CDR3 DNA reads TGTGCCAGCAGCCAAGAATGGGGACAGATGGCCTACGAGCAGTACTTC. Translating gives CASSQEWGQMAYEQYF.

This chain joins TRBV6-6 and TRBJ1-3, with D maybe TRBD1 (5 bases). Deletions cut 8 bases from V and 2 bases from J, with 16 bases between. Germline loops: CDR1 MNHNY, CDR2 SVGAGI (reference sequence). This CDR3 is built from 15 residues. The CDR3 DNA reads TGTGCCAGCGAGAAAGGGGAGGACGCTGGAAACACCATATATTTT. Translating it yields CASEKGEDAGNTIYF.

This chain links TRBV9 with TRBJ1-6; D not certain. The V gene's germline CDR1 is SGDLS and CDR2 YYNGEE. This CDR3 is built from 15 residues. The V end lost 0 bases, the J end lost 10 bases, and 14 bases lay between the germline ends. The DNA of the CDR3 is TGTGCCAGCAGCGTAGCCCCGCAACAGAACTCACCCCTCCACTTT. Protein sequence: CASSVAPQQNSPLHF. Filled out from reference TRBV9 and TRBJ1-6, the complete variable domain reads DSGVTQTPKHLITATGQRVTLRCSPRSGDLSVYWYQQSLDQGLQFLIQYYNGEERAKGNILERFSAQQFPDLHSELNLSSLELGDSALYFCASSVAPQQNSPLHFGNGTRLTVT.

The rearrangement links TRBV7-9 to TRBJ2-3, with 12 positions matching TRBD2. Germline loops: CDR1 SEHNR, CDR2 FQNEAQ (reference sequence). V dropped 5 bases and J dropped 4; count of bases not matched to a gene: 7. The CDR3 contains 16 residues. The CDR3 here is CASSRLAGGPADTQYF. DNA of the CDR3: TGTGCCAGCAGCCGCCTAGCGGGGGGGCCGGCAGATACGCAGTATTTT.

The chain has TRBV11-2 and TRBJ2-6; D is ambiguous. The V gene lost 8 bases and the J gene lost 0 bases, with 8 bases spanning the gap. Germline V lookup: CDR1 SGHAT, CDR2 FQNNGV. This CDR3 has 14 residues. CDR3 sequence reads: CASALGSGANVLTF. CDR3 nucleotide sequence: TGTGCCAGCGCTCTCGGCTCTGGGGCCAACGTCCTGACTTTC.

This chain uses TRBV14 with TRBJ2-5; 11 bases fit TRBD1. V was pared by 4 bases and J by 5 bases, with 12 bases of the junction left unmatched. The V gene's germline CDR1 is SGHDN and CDR2 FVKESK. This CDR3 comprises 17 residues. The CDR3 reads CASSPKRPDRGRETQYF. DNA of the CDR3: TGTGCCAGCAGCCCTAAACGGCCGGACAGGGGGCGGGAGACCCAGTACTTC.

The genes are TRBV2 and TRBJ1-6, with 8 bases fitting TRBD1. Trimming removed 7 bases from V and 0 bases from J; junction bases left unmatched: 5. Looked up from germline, CDR1 is SNHLY and CDR2 is FYNNEI. This CDR3 region has 16 residues. CDR3 sequence (DNA): TGTGCCAGCACCAGGGACAGGAGCTCCTATAATTCACCCCTCCACTTT. Translation: CASTRDRSSYNSPLHF.

This chain links TRBV5-1 with TRBJ1-4; 7 positions match TRBD1. Per germline, CDR1 SGHRS and CDR2 YFSETQ. The CDR3 extends over 16 amino acids. The V segment lost 0 bases and the J segment 8 bases; nucleotides outside the gene matches: 10. The CDR3 here is CASSLGQGSIGEKLFF. In nucleotides, the CDR3 is TGCGCCAGCAGCTTGGGACAGGGCAGTATAGGAGAAAAACTGTTTTTT.

This clone occurred a few times. The V gene is TRBV7-2, the J gene TRBJ1-3; TRBD1 matches 10 bases. Trimming at V came to 1 base and at J to 13 bases, leaving 4 bases not matched to a gene. The CDR3 spans 13 residues. The germline CDR1 and CDR2 sequences are SGHTA and FQGNSA. CDR3 sequence: CASSLGGQGIIYF. For the CDR3, the DNA is TGTGCCAGCAGCTTAGGGGGACAGGGGATTATATATTTT.

The chain recombines TRBV5-4 with TRBJ1-6; no clear D. CDR3 size: 14 residues. Per germline, CDR1 SGHNT and CDR2 YYREEE (reference sequence). V lost 4 bases and J lost 4, with 9 bases in between. CDR3 sequence (DNA): TGTGCCAGCAGCACGGCGGGGTATAATTCACCCCTCCACTTT. It specifies CASSTAGYNSPLHF.

The chain has TRBV7-9 and TRBJ2-1; 7 nucleotides agree with TRBD1. CDR3 length: 16 residues. V shed 5 bases, J shed 2 bases, and the junction held 9 bases outside the gene matches. Germline V gene sequence: CDR1 SEHNR, CDR2 FQNEAQ (reference sequence). The CDR3 sequence: CASSRRTGLTYNEQFF. In DNA, the CDR3 is TGTGCCAGCAGCCGCCGGACAGGTCTTACCTACAATGAGCAGTTCTTC.

This clone was counted a single time. The V and J genes are TRBV6-2 or TRBV6-3 and TRBJ1-4; 9 bases are a match to TRBD1. Per germline, CDR1 MNHEY and CDR2 SVGEGT. V lost 5 bases, J lost 5 bases, and 9 bases stayed unmatched. This CDR3 is built from 16 residues. The DNA for the CDR3 is TGTGCCAGCAGTGACCTAATCGGACAGGGGAATGAAAAACTGTTTTTT. This gives the protein CASSDLIGQGNEKLFF.

The chain couples TRBV20-1 to TRBJ2-1; TRBD1 matches at 9 bases. CDR1 and CDR2 from the germline V gene are DFQATT and SNEGSKA (reference sequence). CDR3 length equals 14 residues. Losses at the gene ends were 3 bases for V and 8 bases for J; bases not matched to a gene: 8. CDR3 protein: CSASPLTGGHEQFF. The CDR3 DNA follows: TGCAGTGCTAGTCCCCTTACAGGGGGCCATGAGCAGTTCTTC.

This clone showed up just once. V and J are TRBV18 and TRBJ1-2; 8 bases align to TRBD1. The CDR3 is 13 residues long. The J segment lost 8 bases and the V segment lost 5 bases, leaving 7 bases of the junction unmatched. Germline CDR1 is KGHSH and CDR2 is LQKENI. CDR3 in amino acids: CASSGTGPGGYTF. In DNA form, the CDR3 reads TGTGCCAGCTCAGGGACAGGCCCCGGGGGCTACACCTTC.

The rearrangement uses TRBV11-1 and TRBJ2-7; 7 nucleotides match TRBD1. Germline V gives CDR1 SGHAT, CDR2 FQDESV (reference sequence). Trimming cost V 5 bases and J 6 bases; bases outside gene matches: 7. The CDR3 has 13 amino acids. The CDR3 sequence is CASSHRGRTEQYF. CDR3 nucleotide sequence: TGTGCCAGCAGCCACAGGGGAAGGACCGAGCAGTACTTC.

This clone was seen a single time. V usage is TRBV9 and J usage is TRBJ2-2, with D unresolved. From germline, CDR1 is SGDLS and CDR2 YYNGEE. This CDR3 has 14 amino acids. Between the trimmed V and J ends, which lost 0 bases and 6 bases, there was a span of 9 bases. For the CDR3, the DNA is TGTGCCAGCAGCGTAGTAGCCTTTCCCGGGGAGCTGTTTTTT. Encoded protein: CASSVVAFPGELFF.

This rearrangement joins TRBV29-1 to TRBJ1-1, with D perhaps TRBD1 (6 bases). There are 16 residues in the CDR3. The germline V gene has CDR1 SQVTM and CDR2 ANQGSEA. Trimming cost V 2 bases and J 5 bases, with 21 bases left between them. The CDR3 region has the DNA TGCAGCGTTGAATTATCCTTGGGACAAAAGAGAACTGAAGCTTTCTTT. Protein product: CSVELSLGQKRTEAFF.

The chain is built from TRBV5-4 and TRBJ1-5, with 8 bases that match TRBD1. The J segment lost 8 bases and the V segment lost 2 bases, leaving 6 bases of the junction unmatched. Per germline, CDR1 SGHNT and CDR2 YYREEE (reference sequence). The CDR3 covers 14 residues. CDR3 residues: CASSLQGVGEPQHF. The CDR3, as DNA: TGTGCCAGCAGCTTACAGGGGGTTGGAGAGCCCCAGCATTTT.

The J gene is TRBJ1-2, the V gene TRBV5-4; 10 nucleotides align to TRBD1. The germline V gene has CDR1 SGHNT and CDR2 YYREEE (reference sequence). V lost 2 bases to trimming and J lost 2 bases; unmatched junction nucleotides: 6. The CDR3 consists of 16 residues. CDR3 loop: CASSFPGTGDNYGYTF. The CDR3 DNA follows: TGTGCCAGCAGCTTCCCCGGGACAGGGGACAACTATGGCTACACCTTC.